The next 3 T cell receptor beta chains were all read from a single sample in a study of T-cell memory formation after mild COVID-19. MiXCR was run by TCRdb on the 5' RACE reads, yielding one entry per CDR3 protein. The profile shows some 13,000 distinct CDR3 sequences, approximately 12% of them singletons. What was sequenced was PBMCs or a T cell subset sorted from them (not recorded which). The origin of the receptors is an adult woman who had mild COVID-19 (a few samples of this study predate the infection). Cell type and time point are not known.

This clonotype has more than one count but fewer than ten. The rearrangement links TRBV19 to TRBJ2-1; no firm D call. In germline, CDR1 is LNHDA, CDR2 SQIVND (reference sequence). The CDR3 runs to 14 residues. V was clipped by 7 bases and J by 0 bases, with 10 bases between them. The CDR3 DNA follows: TGTGCCAGTAATCGAGCGACCTCCTACAATGAGCAGTTCTTC. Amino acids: CASNRATSYNEQFF.

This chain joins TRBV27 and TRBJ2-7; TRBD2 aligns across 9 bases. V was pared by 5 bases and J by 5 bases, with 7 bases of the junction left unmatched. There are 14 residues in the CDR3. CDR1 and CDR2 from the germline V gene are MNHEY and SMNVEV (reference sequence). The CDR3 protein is CASSISGSQNEQYF. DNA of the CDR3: TGTGCCAGCAGTATTAGCGGGAGTCAGAACGAGCAGTACTTC.

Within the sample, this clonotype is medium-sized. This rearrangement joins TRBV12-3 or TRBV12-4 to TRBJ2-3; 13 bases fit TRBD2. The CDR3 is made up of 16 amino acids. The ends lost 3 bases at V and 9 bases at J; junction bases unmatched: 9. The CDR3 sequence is CASSFDGGGLAGTQYF. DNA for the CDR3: TGTGCCAGCAGTTTTGACGGGGGGGGACTAGCGGGAACGCAGTATTTT.